The 7 T cell receptor beta chains reported below all come from one sample, sequenced in a study of blood T cell repertoires in COVID-19. Using immunoSEQ multiplex PCR, the repertoire was profiled, and TCRdb retains in-frame clones only, with some absent. The top ten clones hold approximately 15% of a sample with 100,000 or so clones, 82% of them seen once. The sample consisted of peripheral blood. These receptors all stem from a woman older than 75 with acute or convalescent COVID-19.

This sequence joins TRBV9 and TRBJ2-2; D call uncertain. V lost 0 bases to trimming and J lost 8 bases, with 14 bases between them. This CDR3 is 15 amino acids long. CDR1 and CDR2 (germline): SGDLS, YYNGEE. The CDR3 is CASSVAPGPLGELFF. Written as DNA, the CDR3 is TGTGCCAGCAGCGTAGCTCCGGGTCCCTTGGGGGAGCTGTTTTTT.

The CDR3 nucleotides read TGCAGCGTTCGAGGCTGGTCGAACACCGGGGAGCTGTTTTTT. Translated, it gives CSVRGWSNTGELFF. The chain recombines TRBV29-1 with TRBJ2-2; no clear D gene. The CDR3 consists of 14 residues. Germline V lookup: CDR1 SQVTM, CDR2 ANQGSEA. V lost 5 bases and J lost 0, with 10 bases in between.

The chain carries TRBV28 and TRBJ2-7, with 9 bases that match TRBD2. CDR3 length: 15 amino acids. Germline V CDR1 and CDR2: MDHEN, SYDVKM. The junction had 8 bases not matched to a gene; V was cut back by 4 bases and J by 4 bases. In DNA, the CDR3 is TGTGCCAGCAGTTCCTTGACTAGCGGCTCATACGAGCAGTACTTC. This translates into CASSSLTSGSYEQYF.

This clone was detected many times. This chain connects TRBV24-1 to TRBJ2-5, with 7 bases fitting TRBD1. Losses at the gene ends were 2 bases for V and 5 bases for J; bases not matched to a gene: 4. The CDR3 spans 14 residues. Germline CDR1 reads KGHDR; CDR2 reads SFDVKD. The CDR3 region is CATSDSDREETQYF. DNA of the CDR3: TGTGCCACCAGTGATTCAGACAGGGAGGAGACCCAGTACTTC.

This chain links TRBV2 with TRBJ1-4, with 9 bases that match TRBD1. The CDR3 is 15 amino acids. The germline V gene encodes CDR1 SNHLY and CDR2 FYNNEI. The ends lost 4 bases at V and 7 bases at J; junction bases unmatched: 7. DNA for the CDR3: TGTGCCAGCAGTGTGGAGGGACAGGGAAGTGAAAAACTGTTTTTT. Translated: CASSVEGQGSEKLFF.

The chain couples TRBV24-1 to TRBJ2-5, with 15 bases matching TRBD2. The germline V gene encodes CDR1 KGHDR and CDR2 SFDVKD. The CDR3 covers 16 residues. V shed 5 bases, J shed 5 bases, and the junction held 5 bases outside the gene matches. For the CDR3, the DNA is TGTGCCACCAGTGCCCCTGGGACTAGCGGGAGGGAGACCCAGTACTTC. Residues: CATSAPGTSGRETQYF.

This clone occurred many times. The rearrangement links TRBV10-1 to TRBJ2-7; 7 positions match TRBD1. Trimming at V came to 4 bases and at J to 6 bases, leaving 3 bases not matched to a gene. Germline lookup yields CDR1 WNHNN and CDR2 SYGVQD (reference sequence). The CDR3 covers 12 residues. The CDR3 spells CASSGNRGEQYF. As DNA, the CDR3 is TGCGCCAGCAGTGGCAACAGGGGCGAGCAGTACTTC.